The 12 T cell receptor beta chains given below trace back to one sample, sequenced in a study of CD8+ T cells in alopecia areata. cDNA prepared by RNA extraction and subsequent reverse transcription served as the template for sequencing. Profiled with immunoSEQ multiplex PCR; TCRdb holds only in-frame clones, not every one. The top ten hold 2.5% to 3% of the sample, which has about 120,000 clones, less than 80% seen once. The specimen was CD4+ T cells sorted from blood. These receptors were collected from a human donor in good health.

V usage is TRBV6-5 and J usage is TRBJ2-7; 7 bases map to TRBD1. Germline-derived CDR1 and CDR2 are MNHEY and SVGAGI. The CDR3 has 12 residues. Unmatched junction bases numbered 7, after V lost 10 bases and J lost 4 bases. CDR3 nucleotides: TGTGCCATCGGGACAGCAAGATACGAGCAGTACTTC. Its protein is CAIGTARYEQYF.

This chain uses TRBV27 with TRBJ1-2; 10 positions agree with TRBD1. Germline CDR1 MNHEY, CDR2 SMNVEV (reference sequence). The ends lost 2 bases at V and 8 bases at J; junction bases unmatched: 2. The CDR3 consists of 13 residues. CDR3 DNA sequence: TGTGCCAGCAGTTTAGGGACAGGGGAGGGCTACACCTTC. Protein: CASSLGTGEGYTF.

This CDR3 is CASSTGQGSETQYF. As DNA, the CDR3 is TGCGCCAGCAGCACCGGACAGGGTTCGGAGACCCAGTACTTC. This sequence joins TRBV5-1 and TRBJ2-5; 8 positions match TRBD1. The junction had 7 bases not matched to a gene; V was cut back by 4 bases and J by 5 bases. The CDR3 extends over 14 amino acids. Germline CDR1 is SGHRS and CDR2 is YFSETQ.

This chain connects TRBV7-2 to TRBJ2-7, with 9 bases fitting TRBD2. The CDR3 has 15 amino acids. Germline CDR1 is SGHTA and CDR2 is FQGNSA. V shed 5 bases, J shed 2 bases, and the junction held 7 bases outside the gene matches. CDR3: CASSRDSGGPYEQYF. As DNA, the CDR3 is TGTGCCAGCAGCCGCGATAGCGGGGGCCCCTACGAGCAGTACTTC.

The chain is built from TRBV30 and TRBJ1-6; 10 bases map to TRBD1. Germline-derived CDR1 and CDR2 are GTSNPN and SVGIG (reference sequence). This CDR3 has 15 amino acids. The V gene end was trimmed by 3 bases and the J gene end by 14 bases; junction bases not matched to a gene: 13. DNA of the CDR3: TGTGCCTGGAGCGATCTCAGGACAGGGGGGAGTTCCCTCCACTTT. Its protein product is CAWSDLRTGGSSLHF.

The rearrangement links TRBV27 to TRBJ1-4; D is unresolved. The CDR3 sequence is 15 residues long. Germline V gives CDR1 MNHEY, CDR2 SMNVEV (reference sequence). Trimming left V 6 bases short and J 0 bases short, with 11 bases between. The CDR3 DNA reads TGTGCCAGCAGCCTCGCGGCTACAACTAATGAAAAACTGTTTTTT. Translating gives CASSLAATTNEKLFF. Looking up the rest from reference TRBV27 and TRBJ1-4 gives the full variable domain: EAQVTQNPRYLITVTGKKLTVTCSQNMNHEYMSWYRQDPGLGLRQIYYSMNVEVTDKGDVPEGYKVSRKEKRNFPLILESPSPNQTSLYFCASSLAATTNEKLFFGSGTQLSVL.

The rearrangement uses TRBV5-1 and TRBJ2-3; D is ambiguous. Germline V gene sequence: CDR1 SGHRS, CDR2 YFSETQ. V gave up 0 bases and J gave up 6 bases, with 8 bases separating them. The CDR3 has 13 residues. The CDR3 loop reads CASSLEGGDTQYF. CDR3 nucleotide sequence: TGCGCCAGCAGCTTGGAGGGTGGGGATACGCAGTATTTT.

This sequence joins TRBV5-4 and TRBJ2-3; 9 nucleotides agree with TRBD2. V trimming: 2 bases; J trimming: 2 bases; junction bases outside the gene matches: 3. Germline values: CDR1 SGHNT, CDR2 YYREEE (reference sequence). This CDR3 region has 15 residues. The CDR3 region is CASSFSGGVTDTQYF. CDR3 nucleotide sequence: TGTGCCAGCAGCTTTAGCGGGGGTGTCACAGATACGCAGTATTTT. The full variable domain, rest sourced from reference TRBV5-4 and TRBJ2-3, is ETGVTQSPTHLIKTRGQQVTLRCSSQSGHNTVSWYQQALGQGPQFIFQYYREEENGRGNFPPRFSGLQFPNYSSELNVNALELDDSALYLCASSFSGGVTDTQYFGPGTRLTVL.

This clone was counted a few times. The chain couples TRBV5-4 to TRBJ2-3, with no clear D. Germline V lookup: CDR1 SGHNT, CDR2 YYREEE (reference sequence). The CDR3 is 17 residues long. Trimming shortened V by 4 bases and J by 0 bases, and 18 bases separated the two germline ends. CDR3 nucleotide sequence: TGTGCCAGCAGCCCCGGCCTCTGGGGATCGAGCACAGATACGCAGTATTTT. Amino acid sequence: CASSPGLWGSSTDTQYF.

In regard to this clone: Other DNA sequences of this sample code for an identical CDR3. The gene calls are TRBV7-9 and TRBJ2-3; no reliable D call. The CDR3 contains 15 residues. V was cut by 3 bases and J by 2 bases, with 12 bases left in between. CDR1 is SEHNR and CDR2 is FQNEAQ in the germline V gene (reference sequence). CDR3 nucleotides: TGTGCCAGCAGCTTCGGTGAAGGGTTCACAGATACGCAGTATTTT. The encoded protein is CASSFGEGFTDTQYF.

The V gene is TRBV29-1, the J gene TRBJ2-7, with unresolved D. The V end lost 6 bases, the J end lost 0 bases, and 12 bases lay between the germline ends. The CDR3 runs to 13 residues. Germline-derived CDR1 and CDR2 are SQVTM and ANQGSEA. Written as DNA, the CDR3 is TGCAGCGTCAGAGTCCCGAGCTCCTACGAGCAGTACTTC. Amino acids: CSVRVPSSYEQYF.

This chain uses TRBV5-6 with TRBJ1-1; maybe TRBD1 (6 bases). The CDR3 is 14 amino acids. Trimming left V 0 bases short and J 1 base short, with 7 bases between. CDR1 SGHDT and CDR2 YYEEEE come from the germline V gene. This CDR3 is CASSLARGNTEAFF. In DNA, the CDR3 is TGTGCCAGCAGCTTGGCCAGGGGGAACACTGAAGCTTTCTTT.